A single sample gave rise to the 10 T cell receptor beta chains below, sequenced in a study of shared clonotypes between healthy human individuals (dated by TCRdb to about 2020). CD8 naive samples were CD45RO-negative cells positively selected for CCR7, giving a CD45RA+CCR7+ population that excluded TemRA cells. Libraries were prepared through the immunoSEQ multiplex PCR assay. The table comes from immuneACCESS by way of TCRdb, which keeps in-frame sequences with V and J called. Part of the clones is missing from these tables; in studies checked, under half for an unresolved V gene and the rest for unknown reasons. The sample table records some 2 million clones; over 85% of these occur just once. 1% to 1.3% of the sample rests with the top ten. Sequenced input: naive CD8+ T cells sorted from blood. The label giving this sample's cell subset or site can be read as: CD45RA+CCR7+. These receptors were collected from a man younger than 35 in good health.

The V gene is TRBV27, the J gene TRBJ2-7; D ambiguous. There are 14 residues in the CDR3. Deletions cut 3 bases from V and 0 bases from J, with 9 bases between. Germline V gives CDR1 MNHEY, CDR2 SMNVEV (reference sequence). The DNA for the CDR3 is TGTGCCAGCAGTTTTCGGGCCCTCTCCTACGAGCAGTACTTC. It encodes CASSFRALSYEQYF.

The rearrangement uses TRBV27 and TRBJ1-2; D perhaps matches TRBD1 (5 bases). The V end was cut by 7 bases, the J end by 5 bases, with 17 bases between. Germline CDR1 MNHEY, CDR2 SMNVEV (reference sequence). CDR3 length equals 14 residues. CDR3 sequence: CASTRTGTGYGYTF. The CDR3 coding sequence is TGTGCCAGCACCCGGACCGGGACGGGGTATGGCTACACCTTC.

The chain is built from TRBV28 and TRBJ2-7, with D unclear. Germline V CDR1 and CDR2: MDHEN, SYDVKM. The CDR3 is 13 amino acids. The V end was cut by 6 bases, the J end by 2 bases, with 11 bases between. CDR3: CASSYGVTYEQYF. CDR3 sequence (DNA): TGTGCCAGCAGCTACGGCGTTACCTACGAGCAGTACTTC.

The rearrangement uses TRBV2 and TRBJ2-6; 7 bases match TRBD1. The V gene's germline CDR1 is SNHLY and CDR2 FYNNEI. The CDR3 runs to 17 residues. Trimming took 5 bases from V and 0 from J; bases not matched to a gene: 7. The CDR3 DNA reads TGTGCCAGCAGTTCGACAGGGCCACTCTCTGGGGCCAACGTCCTGACTTTC. Translated: CASSSTGPLSGANVLTF.

The J gene is TRBJ2-3, the V gene TRBV4-1; TRBD2 matches 12 bases. Germline V gives CDR1 MGHRA, CDR2 YSYEKL. This CDR3 is built from 18 residues. The V gene end was trimmed by 1 base and the J gene end by 0 bases; junction bases not matched to a gene: 5. CDR3 amino acids: CASSQGRLAGASTDTQYF. As DNA, the CDR3 is TGCGCCAGCAGCCAAGGTAGACTAGCGGGAGCCAGCACAGATACGCAGTATTTT.

The CDR3 protein is CASSEGAGRAGNTIYF. The CDR3 DNA is TGTGCCAGCAGTGAAGGGGCAGGGAGGGCTGGAAACACCATATATTTT. The genes are TRBV2 and TRBJ1-3; maybe TRBD1 (5 bases). V was clipped by 1 base and J by 2 bases, with 12 bases between them. There are 16 residues in the CDR3. Looked up from germline, CDR1 is SNHLY and CDR2 is FYNNEI. Combining the CDR3 with reference TRBV2 and TRBJ1-3 gives the whole variable domain EPEVTQTPSHQVTQMGQEVILRCVPISNHLYFYWYRQILGQKVEFLVSFYNNEISEKSEIFDDQFSVERPDGSNFTLKIRSTKLEDSAMYFCASSEGAGRAGNTIYFGEGSWLTVV.

The chain couples TRBV29-1 to TRBJ2-3; 10 positions agree with TRBD2. Germline values: CDR1 SQVTM, CDR2 ANQGSEA. Trimming removed 3 bases from V and 6 bases from J; junction bases left unmatched: 6. This CDR3 spans 14 amino acids. The CDR3 DNA reads as TGCAGCGTTGATCCTGTACTAGCGGGGGATACGCAGTATTTT. Protein product: CSVDPVLAGDTQYF.

V usage is TRBV5-4 and J usage is TRBJ2-5, with 11 bases fitting TRBD2. After removal of 4 bases from V and 4 bases from J, the junction contained 12 bases not matched to a gene. The CDR3 extends over 17 amino acids. CDR1 is SGHNT, CDR2 YYREEE, per germline (reference sequence). Here the CDR3 DNA reads TGTGCCAGCAGCCAGGAGTTAGCGGGAGGGCCCAGAGAGACCCAGTACTTC. This gives the protein CASSQELAGGPRETQYF.

The chain uses TRBV27 and TRBJ2-2; D possibly matches TRBD1 or TRBD2 (5 bases each). Trimming shortened V by 5 bases and J by 4 bases, and 17 bases separated the two germline ends. The CDR3 sequence is 16 residues long. Germline lookup yields CDR1 MNHEY and CDR2 SMNVEV (reference sequence). The DNA for the CDR3 is TGTGCCAGCAGTCCCCAGACAGTCGCGGGCACCGGGGAGCTGTTTTTT. Translating gives CASSPQTVAGTGELFF.

The J gene is TRBJ2-7, the V gene TRBV10-1; D ambiguous. The germline V gene encodes CDR1 WNHNN and CDR2 SYGVQD (reference sequence). CDR3 length: 15 residues. V shed 2 bases and J shed 0 bases, with 11 bases lying between them. Here the CDR3 DNA reads TGCGCCAGCAGTGAGAACATAGAAGGCTCCTACGAGCAGTACTTC. This codes for CASSENIEGSYEQYF.